Described below is a single T cell receptor beta chain sequence and its context. Its cognate antigen has yet to be identified. No qualities accompany the bases; no much larger clone lies one base away. This sample was included in a study of shared clonotypes between healthy human individuals (dated by TCRdb to between 2020 and 2021). Turning to the overall study: Two women and three men aged 18 to 49 years were included in the cohort. Each donor's leukapheresis produced roughly between roughly 0.85 and 9.5 billion PBMCs. The study deeply sequenced blood TCR repertoires of five healthy adults to estimate repertoire size and the extent of clonotype sharing between individuals. For each donor, CD4 naive and CD4 memory were each given three plates, CD8 naive was given two plates, and CD8 memory was given one plate. Different laboratories and diverse techniques were used to prepare libraries and sequence TCR repertoires, to increase sequencing depth and limit assay-specific biases. Study-level results and caveats: Sampling was restricted to blood, and TCR repertoires in tissue are likely to differ from TCR repertoires in blood. Higher generation probabilities were observed for clonotypes shared by all four sorted-subset donors than for non-shared clonotypes. Estimated clonotype richness was generally larger for naive than for memory subsets. Incomplete sequencing was indicated by rarefaction of sorted-subset datasets, despite the large sequencing depth. Based on pairwise subsampling, the degree of clonotype sharing among donors was expected to be affected by sequencing depth. The small number of donors limited the genetic and exposure-history diversity represented. About 5% of naive CD4, 3% to 3.5% of naive CD8, approximately 2% of memory CD4, and more than 0.35% of memory CD8 clonotypes were shared across a few donors.

Its CDR3 holds 14 amino acids, cysteine through phenylalanine. The CDR3 DNA has 42 bases and is translated from base 1. Based on the germline V gene, the CDR1 and CDR2 sequences are MNHEY and SVGAGI. V lost 5 bases and J lost 2 bases; the stretch between them is 12 bases long. The donors were healthy, HIV-negative adults who had no recently reported acute infections or vaccinations. All donors were Caucasian adults living in Nashville, Tennessee, USA. CD4+ T cells were enriched by magnetic negative selection, after which naive cells were positively selected on CD45RA and the negative fraction was taken as the memory subset. Blood was collected by leukapheresis, and PBMCs were isolated by Ficoll-Histopaque density gradient centrifugation and then cryopreserved in liquid nitrogen vapor phase. Purity and quantity of every magnetically sorted T cell population were checked by analytical flow cytometry. Genomic DNA was isolated from every sorted fraction and measured by UV absorbance on a Nanodrop 2000c.

TCR CDR3 regions were amplified from genomic DNA by multiplex PCR using the deep immunoSEQ assay. Extracted genomic DNA from each cell subset was spread evenly across all wells of several immunoSEQ 96-well plates, with each plate serving as a replicate. For sorted subsets, roughly 190 ng of genomic DNA, equivalent to 25,000 to 35,000 T cell genomes, went into each replicate PCR. The purified libraries were quantified using a Qubit 3.0 fluorometer, sized with a Bioanalyzer 2100, and then quantified again using the KAPA Library Quantification kit. A separate single-read 150-cycle Illumina NextSeq 550 flow cell was used to sequence each immunoSEQ 96-well plate. In the paper's pipeline: Because the immunoSEQ output included only junctional sequences and no quality scores, the filtering could not be the same as the filtering used for full-length reads. Sequences were annotated with PyIR, a Python wrapper for IgBLAST v1.9, and V/J genes and CDR3 were assigned using IMGT germline references. Reads with weak V/J assignments (E-value above 1e-6), missing CDR3, stop codons, out-of-frame junctions, or ambiguous translated residues were removed. V3J clonotypes were defined by identical inferred V gene, J gene, and CDR3 amino acid sequence. Percentage overlap between repertoires was calculated by dividing the number of shared unique clonotypes by the size of the smaller repertoire. RTK rarefaction, the Chao1 estimator, and Recon v2.1 estimates of unobserved clonotypes were used to assess repertoire richness. Generation probabilities for all TCRbeta clonotypes obtained by the gDNA method from several donors were computed using OLGA. Entries here come from immuneACCESS through TCRdb and include only in-frame sequences with V and J called. Some clones fail to appear in such tables; in the studies checked, an unresolved V gene covers under half of the shortfall, and the cause of the remainder is unknown. The DNA was the basis for D and trimming; V, J and clone size are from that table. This sample has approximately 720,000 clones in its table, and roughly 78% of those were observed once. 1.5% to 2% of the sample comes from the top ten.

This receptor was obtained from a woman under 40 in good health. In this chain, TRBV6-5 is recombined with TRBJ1-2; perhaps TRBD1 is the D gene, with 6 bases matching. Input material: memory CD4+ T cells sorted from blood. The cell subset or site label, as the study defines it: CD45RA-negative fraction. At the DNA level, the sequence is TGTGCCAGCAGTCTGATTACAGGGAACTATGGCTACACCTTC. Its translation reads: CASSLITGNYGYTF.